This T cell receptor (beta chain) was retrieved from a study of early T cells in non-severe SARS-CoV-2 infection. On the study more broadly: Unsorted whole-blood RNA was sequenced in bulk, leaving chains unpaired. Points from the study as a whole: VDJdb matching favored anti-spike CD8 responses, missing private and CD4 specificities.

This CDR3 is built from 17 residues. The ends lost 0 bases at V and 5 bases at J; junction bases unmatched: 8. The V gene's germline CDR1 is MNHEY and CDR2 SVGAGI. The sample holds many counts of this clonotype. Its antigen remains unidentified. The protocol attached unique molecular identifiers to individual cDNA molecules. TCRdb used MiXCR to reprocess the 5' RACE reads, holding one entry per CDR3 protein. The repertoire holds some 96,000 distinct CDR3 sequences, with around 14% as singletons. This receptor was obtained from an adult who was a healthcare worker with PCR-confirmed SARS-CoV-2 infection or an uninfected control (not recorded which). The V gene is TRBV6-5, the J gene TRBJ2-3; 10 nucleotides agree with TRBD2. The specimen sequenced was whole blood. DNA for the CDR3: TGTGCCAGCAGTTACTCCCCAGCGGGAGGGCACCAAGATACGCAGTATTTT. It yields the protein CASSYSPAGGHQDTQYF.